This T cell receptor beta chain came from a study of lymphopenia after photon versus proton radiotherapy. Regarding the study as a whole: Oligoclonal CD8+ Temra expansion after nadir drove photon patients' diversity drop. Only patients who died were analyzed for survival; proton advantage is unproven. Proton therapy kept repertoires fairly stable, unlike photons, which gained effector/memory cells.

This CDR3 is built from 14 residues. V lost 8 bases to trimming and J lost 2 bases, with 14 bases between them. Germline V lookup: CDR1 SGHVS, CDR2 FNYEAQ. The protocol was immunoSEQ multiplex PCR, while the TCRdb copy is restricted to in-frame clones and leaves out a portion. The sample carries around 17,000 clones, around 83% recorded once. Worth noting for this clone: Its antigen is unknown.

The sequence was obtained from a man in his 70s with pancreatic cancer. This chain links TRBV7-6 with TRBJ2-3; tentatively, D is TRBD2 (7 bases). Sample: peripheral blood, taken from a patient treated with proton-based radiotherapy. The CDR3: CASRGALNTDTQYF. As DNA, the CDR3 is TGTGCCAGCCGGGGGGCGCTAAACACAGATACGCAGTATTTT.